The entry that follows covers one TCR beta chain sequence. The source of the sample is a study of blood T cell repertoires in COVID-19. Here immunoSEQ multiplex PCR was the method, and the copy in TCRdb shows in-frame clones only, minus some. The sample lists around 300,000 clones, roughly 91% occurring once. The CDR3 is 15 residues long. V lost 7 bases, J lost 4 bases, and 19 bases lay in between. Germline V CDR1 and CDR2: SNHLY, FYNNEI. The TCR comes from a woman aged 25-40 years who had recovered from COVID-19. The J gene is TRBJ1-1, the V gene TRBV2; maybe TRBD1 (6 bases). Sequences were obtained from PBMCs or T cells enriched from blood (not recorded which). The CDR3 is CASTEGDRGRTEAFF. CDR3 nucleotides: TGTGCCAGCACCGAGGGGGATAGAGGTCGCACTGAAGCTTTCTTT.